This TCR beta chain was captured by sequencing in a study of blood T cells in healthy people across ages. Per germline, CDR1 DFQATT and CDR2 SNEGSKA (reference sequence). The CDR3 has 14 amino acids. J gave up 3 bases and V 5 bases, and 10 bases lay outside the gene matches. Study-wide findings and caveats: While age rose, TCR beta diversity per million T cells dropped in a roughly linear way.

Primed by a sample-barcoded 5' primer and a J-beta primer mix, a second PCR proceeded for roughly 7 to 12 cycles. In TCRdb, the 5' RACE reads were re-called with MiXCR into one record per CDR3 protein. Of about 1 million distinct CDR3 sequences in the sample, under 45% were seen once. Notes on this clonotype: Its specificity is unknown.

The source of this sequence is a woman aged 60 to 75 in good health. The sample consisted of blood. The chain joins TRBV20-1 to TRBJ2-7; 7 bases map to TRBD1. CDR3 nucleotide sequence: TGCAGTGCTCGGGGCTCCGGGACAGTCTACGAGCAGTACTTC. Amino acids: CSARGSGTVYEQYF.